One sample yielded the 27 T cell receptor beta chains listed below, sequenced in a study of vaccination and CD4 T cells after COVID-19. Antigens for these TCRs are unknown. Specified treatment: roughly ten-day PBMC culture with coronavirus spike peptide pools or control peptides (ViraFEST assay). An Oncomine TCR Beta short-read assay was used to sequence the DNA from cultured CD4+ T cells. Via MiXCR, TCRdb re-called the PCR reads, giving one row per CDR3 protein. The table has approximately 8,700 distinct CDR3 sequences, approximately 70% seen once. Sequencing used CD4+ T cells from blood, cultured in vitro. The receptor source for this set is a human donor who had recovered from COVID-19.

The chain links TRBV7-2 to TRBJ2-7; tentatively, D is TRBD1 or TRBD2 (5 bases each). The CDR3 is 14 residues long. V lost 5 bases, J lost 1 base, and 12 bases lay in between. Germline V gives CDR1 SGHTA, CDR2 FQGNSA. Here the CDR3 DNA reads TGTGCCAGCAGCACCCGGGACGGGTCCTACGAGCAGTACTTC. The encoded protein is CASSTRDGSYEQYF.

The chain employs TRBV27 and TRBJ1-5, with TRBD1 as a possible D gene (6 bases). CDR3 length: 14 amino acids. Germline-derived CDR1 and CDR2 are MNHEY and SMNVEV (reference sequence). V was trimmed by 2 bases and J by 2 bases, leaving 7 bases between them. The CDR3: CASSLRGGNQPQHF. CDR3 DNA: TGTGCCAGCAGTTTAAGGGGGGGCAATCAGCCCCAGCATTTT.

In this sample, this clonotype turned up a few times. The chain carries TRBV28 and TRBJ1-6, with unresolved D. Germline V gives CDR1 MDHEN, CDR2 SYDVKM. The V gene lost 6 bases and the J gene lost 14 bases, with 11 bases spanning the gap. This CDR3 has 11 amino acids. CDR3 in DNA: TGTGCCAGCAGGCGGGGAAGGGCCCTCCACTTT. It translates to CASRRGRALHF.

This clonotype was seen once. The V and J genes are TRBV7-9 and TRBJ2-2; D is tentatively TRBD1 or TRBD2 (5 bases each). Germline assignment: CDR1 SEHNR and CDR2 FQNEAQ (reference sequence). Trimming removed 4 bases at V and 6 bases at J, with 21 bases between. The CDR3 contains 17 residues. The CDR3 sequence is CASSSPPPGRGAGELFF. CDR3 in DNA: TGTGCCAGCAGCTCCCCCCCCCCAGGGCGAGGGGCCGGGGAGCTGTTTTTT.

The CDR3 is CASSSAGTSGRARYEQYF. The CDR3 DNA sequence: TGTGCCAGCAGTAGCGCCGGGACTAGCGGGAGGGCCAGATACGAGCAGTACTTC. The J gene is TRBJ2-7, the V gene TRBV27; 16 positions agree with TRBD2. This CDR3 is built from 18 residues. Germline V gene data show CDR1 as MNHEY and CDR2 as SMNVEV (reference sequence). J lost 4 bases, V lost 5 bases, and 11 bases had no gene match.

The chain carries TRBV15 and TRBJ2-2, with D possibly TRBD2 on 5 matching bases. Looked up from germline, CDR1 is LNHNV and CDR2 is YYDKDF (reference sequence). The CDR3 consists of 17 residues. The germline V and J ends were trimmed by 2 bases and 4 bases, with 17 bases remaining between them. CDR3 in DNA: TGTGCCACCAGCAGACCCGATGGACCCCGGGGCACCGGGGAGCTGTTTTTT. Its translation is CATSRPDGPRGTGELFF.

The rearrangement uses TRBV6-5 and TRBJ1-2; perhaps TRBD1 as D (5 bases). This CDR3 spans 14 amino acids. The germline V gene encodes CDR1 MNHEY and CDR2 SVGAGI. V lost 2 bases to trimming and J lost 4 bases, with 11 bases between them. CDR3 amino acids: CASSYMKGLYGYTF. CDR3 DNA: TGTGCCAGCAGTTACATGAAGGGGCTCTATGGCTACACCTTC.

This clonotype was counted a few times. The genes are TRBV5-1 and TRBJ1-2; tentatively, D is TRBD1 (6 bases). The CDR3 has 13 residues. Trimming pared 4 bases from V and 6 bases from J, leaving 13 bases between. Per the germline V gene, CDR1 is SGHRS and CDR2 is YFSETQ. The CDR3 nucleotides read TGCGCCAGCAGCACCCCGGGGGCTGATGGCTACACCTTC. Protein product: CASSTPGADGYTF.

Relative to its sample, this clonotype is large. The rearrangement joins TRBV6-5 to TRBJ1-5, with 9 bases that match TRBD1. J lost 9 bases, V lost 0 bases, and 6 bases had no gene match. CDR3 length: 15 amino acids. The germline V gene has CDR1 MNHEY and CDR2 SVGAGI. The CDR3: CASSYSQGAWGPQHF. In DNA form, the CDR3 reads TGTGCCAGCAGTTACTCACAGGGGGCTTGGGGGCCCCAGCATTTT.

A few counts support this clonotype. The J gene is TRBJ1-5, the V gene TRBV2, with 9 bases identical to TRBD1. V was pared by 8 bases and J by 5 bases, with 4 bases of the junction left unmatched. Per the germline V gene, CDR1 is SNHLY and CDR2 is FYNNEI. The CDR3 is 13 amino acids. The CDR3 nucleotides are TGTGCCAGCGGATGGACAGGGGATCAGCCCCAGCATTTT. Translated, it gives CASGWTGDQPQHF.

The rearrangement uses TRBV29-1 and TRBJ2-5; 8 nucleotides align to TRBD1. The V gene end was trimmed by 2 bases and the J gene end by 4 bases; junction bases not matched to a gene: 9. The length of the CDR3 is 15 residues. Germline V lookup: CDR1 SQVTM, CDR2 ANQGSEA. This chain's CDR3 is CSVESQGALVETQYF. CDR3 in DNA: TGCAGCGTTGAATCGCAGGGGGCTTTGGTAGAGACCCAGTACTTC. The complete variable domain, with remaining parts taken from reference TRBV29-1 and TRBJ2-5, reads SAVISQKPSRDICQRGTSLTIQCQVDSQVTMMFWYRQQPGQSLTLIATANQGSEATYESGFVIDKFPISRPNLTFSTLTVSNMSPEDSSIYLCSVESQGALVETQYFGPGTRLLVL.

This chain connects TRBV5-1 to TRBJ2-3, with 10 bases aligning to TRBD1. The CDR3 length is 15 residues. The germline CDR1 and CDR2 sequences are SGHRS and YFSETQ. Germline trimming cut 7 bases from V and 4 bases from J; bases unmatched to any gene: 9. The chain's CDR3 is CASSIRTGGSDTQYF. The CDR3 nucleotides are TGCGCCAGCTCAATCCGGACAGGGGGTTCAGATACGCAGTATTTT.

The chain couples TRBV18 to TRBJ1-4, with D hard to call. Germline CDR1 reads KGHSH; CDR2 reads LQKENI. V was clipped by 0 bases and J by 2 bases, with 13 bases between them. There are 17 residues in the CDR3. DNA of the CDR3: TGTGCCAGCTCACCACCGGCCAGGTTGGGCACTAATGAAAAACTGTTTTTT. Encoded protein: CASSPPARLGTNEKLFF.

The chain carries TRBV11-2 and TRBJ2-1; D may match TRBD1 or TRBD2 (5 bases each). The CDR3 consists of 15 residues. V shed 2 bases and J shed 0 bases, with 8 bases lying between them. The germline V gene has CDR1 SGHAT and CDR2 FQNNGV. The CDR3 coding sequence is TGTGCCAGCAGCTTATGGGGGAGCTCCTACAATGAGCAGTTCTTC. Translating it yields CASSLWGSSYNEQFF. Looking up the rest from reference TRBV11-2 and TRBJ2-1 gives the full variable domain: EAGVAQSPRYKIIEKRQSVAFWCNPISGHATLYWYQQILGQGPKLLIQFQNNGVVDDSQLPKDRFSAERLKGVDSTLKIQPAKLEDSAVYLCASSLWGSSYNEQFFGPGTRLTVL.

A single count supports this clonotype. The chain links TRBV5-4 to TRBJ2-1; D gene unclear. This CDR3 has 13 amino acids. Germline CDR1 and CDR2: SGHNT and YYREEE (reference sequence). V was cut by 2 bases and J by 8 bases, with 11 bases left in between. The CDR3 coding sequence is TGTGCCAGCAGCTTTGGACGGAGCGATGAGCAGTTCTTC. Translating gives CASSFGRSDEQFF. Based on the CDR3 plus reference TRBV5-4 and TRBJ2-1, the full variable domain is ETGVTQSPTHLIKTRGQQVTLRCSSQSGHNTVSWYQQALGQGPQFIFQYYREEENGRGNFPPRFSGLQFPNYSSELNVNALELDDSALYLCASSFGRSDEQFFGPGTRLTVL.

The chain carries TRBV21-1 and TRBJ2-5; the table calls TRBD1, which could not be checked here. TRBV21-1 is listed as a pseudogene. The CDR3 runs to 16 residues. Here the CDR3 DNA reads TGTGCCACCCGAGTTTCGGACAGGGGGTTAGGAGGGACCCAGTACTTC. It codes for CATRVSDRGLGGTQYF.

This chain uses TRBV12-5 with TRBJ2-3, with a possible D match to TRBD1 (6 bases). This CDR3 spans 16 amino acids. Deletions cut 1 base from V and 2 bases from J, with 13 bases between. Germline loops: CDR1 LGHNT, CDR2 FRNRAP. In DNA, the CDR3 is TGTGCTAGTGGTTTGGACCGAAGGGGGTACACAGATACGCAGTATTTT. Translated, it gives CASGLDRRGYTDTQYF.

The chain joins TRBV11-2 to TRBJ1-3; 7 bases agree with TRBD1. In germline, CDR1 is SGHAT, CDR2 FQNNGV. The CDR3 loop spans 16 amino acids. The J segment lost 3 bases and the V segment lost 0 bases, leaving 5 bases of the junction unmatched. DNA for the CDR3: TGTGCCAGCAGCTTAGATCGACAGGGAGGTGGAAACACCATATATTTT. Translating gives CASSLDRQGGGNTIYF.

This clonotype showed up just a few times. The CDR3 loop is CASSHQVGTTNQPQHF. CDR3 DNA sequence: TGTGCCAGCAGCCATCAAGTCGGGACAACAAATCAGCCCCAGCATTTT. This chain links TRBV4-2 with TRBJ1-5; D might be TRBD1 (6 bases). This CDR3 is built from 16 residues. V lost 3 bases and J lost 4, with 16 bases in between. Germline V lookup: CDR1 LGHNA, CDR2 YNFKEQ.

There are a few counts of this clonotype. The V call is TRBV5-1, the J call TRBJ1-6, with D perhaps matching TRBD1 (5 bases). This CDR3 has 15 residues. V was clipped by 6 bases and J by 5 bases, with 15 bases between them. CDR1 SGHRS and CDR2 YFSETQ come from the germline V gene. The CDR3 coding sequence is TGCGCCAGCAACCTGGGCCAGGGAGATAATTCACCCCTCCACTTT. Translated: CASNLGQGDNSPLHF.

V and J are TRBV5-4 and TRBJ1-6, with no clear D. The CDR3 covers 13 residues. Germline-derived CDR1 and CDR2 are SGHNT and YYREEE (reference sequence). Trimming left V 2 bases short and J 9 bases short, with 9 bases between. CDR3 DNA: TGTGCCAGCAGCTTCGACACGCGTTCACCCCTCCACTTT. This encodes CASSFDTRSPLHF.

The rearrangement joins TRBV7-2 to TRBJ1-2, with D unresolved. The CDR3 is 15 amino acids. Per the germline V gene, CDR1 is SGHTA and CDR2 is FQGNSA. V was trimmed by 5 bases and J by 6 bases, leaving 19 bases between them. CDR3 sequence: CASSPYLPGKDGYTF. The CDR3 DNA is TGTGCCAGCAGCCCCTACCTCCCGGGAAAAGATGGCTACACCTTC.

This chain links TRBV15 with TRBJ2-7, with TRBD1 as a possible D gene (6 bases). Per the germline V gene, CDR1 is LNHNV and CDR2 is YYDKDF (reference sequence). The CDR3 runs to 13 residues. V shed 3 bases and J shed 2 bases, with 8 bases lying between them. The CDR3 coding sequence is TGTGCCACCAGCAGGGACAGCACCTACGAGCAGTACTTC. It encodes CATSRDSTYEQYF.

In this sample, this clonotype turned up once. This chain uses TRBV6-1 with TRBJ2-7; weak D call: TRBD1 (6 bases). The CDR3 consists of 14 residues. Germline CDR1 reads MNHNS; CDR2 reads SASEGT. The ends were cut back, 5 bases at V and 0 bases at J, with 11 bases in the middle. The CDR3 sequence: CASSPDSPSYEQYF. CDR3 nucleotide sequence: TGTGCCAGCAGTCCGGACAGCCCCTCCTACGAGCAGTACTTC.

The chain links TRBV6-2 or TRBV6-3 to TRBJ2-1; the D gene is possibly TRBD2 (5 bases). This CDR3 has 14 residues. Germline V lookup: CDR1 MNHEY, CDR2 SVGEGT. V lost 5 bases and J 2 bases, leaving 10 bases between the germline ends. This CDR3 reads CASSPLVPYNEQFF. The CDR3 DNA reads as TGTGCCAGCAGTCCACTAGTTCCCTACAATGAGCAGTTCTTC.

This clonotype was counted only a few times. This chain joins TRBV7-9 and TRBJ1-1, with D uncertain. CDR1 and CDR2 (germline): SEHNR, FQNEAQ (reference sequence). The CDR3 length is 12 residues. V was pared by 3 bases and J by 1 base, with 3 bases between. The chain's CDR3 is CASSFKNTEAFF. The DNA of the CDR3 is TGTGCCAGCAGCTTTAAGAACACTGAAGCTTTCTTT.

This CDR3 reads CATSLAGVSTDTQYF. In DNA, the CDR3 is TGTGCCACTTCTTTAGCGGGAGTTAGCACAGATACGCAGTATTTT. The chain combines TRBV19 with TRBJ2-3; 9 nucleotides align to TRBD2. V lost 10 bases, J lost 0 bases, and 8 bases stayed unmatched. The CDR3 runs 15 residues. The germline CDR1 and CDR2 sequences are LNHDA and SQIVND (reference sequence).